The text below deals with one T cell receptor beta chain. Its antigen is as yet unknown. This sample was taken from a study of T cell repertoires in cytomegalovirus infection. Study-wide background: Carrying CMV and the relevant HLA type showed in public TCR beta signatures.

Using its own MiXCR run on the reads, TCRdb lists one record per CDR3 protein. The repertoire holds approximately 1,000,000 distinct CDR3 sequences, with 31% as singletons. General observations from the study: Summed public TCR beta family frequency identified CMV carriers bearing the relevant HLA. Within the response measured ex vivo, HLA-C-restricted CMV-specific TCR beta clonotypes were dominant.

The clonotype originates from a human donor in good health (CMV status not recorded). Some clones in this sample may be carry-over from other donors' samples. The starting material was cultured CD8+ T cells from PBMCs, obtained from culture after CMV antigen stimulation.

The CDR3 sequence: CASSLVSRYEQFF. The CDR3 DNA sequence: TGTGCCAGCAGTTTAGTTAGCCGTTATGAGCAGTTCTTC. This rearrangement joins TRBV12-3 or TRBV12-4 to TRBJ2-1; D remains unclear. This CDR3 region has 13 residues. The germline V and J ends were trimmed by 1 base and 8 bases, with 9 bases remaining between them.